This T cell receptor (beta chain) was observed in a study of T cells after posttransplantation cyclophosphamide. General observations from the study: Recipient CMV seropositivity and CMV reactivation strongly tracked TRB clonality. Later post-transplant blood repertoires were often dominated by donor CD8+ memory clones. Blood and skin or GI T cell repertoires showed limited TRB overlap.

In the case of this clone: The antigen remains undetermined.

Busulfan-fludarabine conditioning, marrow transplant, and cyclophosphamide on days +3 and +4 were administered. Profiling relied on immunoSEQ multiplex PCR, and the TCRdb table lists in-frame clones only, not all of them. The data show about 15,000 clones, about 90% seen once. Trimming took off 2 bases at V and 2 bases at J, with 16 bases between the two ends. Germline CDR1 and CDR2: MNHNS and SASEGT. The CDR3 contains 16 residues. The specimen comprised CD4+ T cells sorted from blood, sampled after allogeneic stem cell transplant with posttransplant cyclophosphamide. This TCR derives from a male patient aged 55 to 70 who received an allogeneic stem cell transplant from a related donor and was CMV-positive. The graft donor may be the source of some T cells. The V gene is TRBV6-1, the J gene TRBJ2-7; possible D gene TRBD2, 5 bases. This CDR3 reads CASSEMALSGAYEQYF. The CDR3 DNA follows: TGTGCCAGCAGTGAAATGGCTCTAAGCGGAGCCTACGAGCAGTACTTC.